This T cell receptor beta chain was observed in a study of tumor and adjacent non-tumor tissue in lung cancer. TCRbeta libraries were built with three rounds of nested PCR, modified from ARM-PCR. TCRdb ran MiXCR on the multiplex PCR reads and lists one entry per CDR3 protein. The sample yields around 66,000 distinct CDR3 sequences, approximately 73% seen once. The V gene lost 6 bases and the J gene lost 3 bases, with 11 bases spanning the gap. Germline loops: CDR1 SQVTM, CDR2 ANQGSEA. The length of the CDR3 is 12 residues. This sample's RNA came from whole unsorted tissue. The specimen was lung tumor tissue. This TCR was sampled from a man between 60 and 70 years old with non-small cell lung cancer. V gene TRBV29-1 combines with J gene TRBJ1-2; D unresolved. The DNA of the CDR3 is TGCAGCGTCGACTGGGAGGACTATGGCTACACCTTC. Translation: CSVDWEDYGYTF.